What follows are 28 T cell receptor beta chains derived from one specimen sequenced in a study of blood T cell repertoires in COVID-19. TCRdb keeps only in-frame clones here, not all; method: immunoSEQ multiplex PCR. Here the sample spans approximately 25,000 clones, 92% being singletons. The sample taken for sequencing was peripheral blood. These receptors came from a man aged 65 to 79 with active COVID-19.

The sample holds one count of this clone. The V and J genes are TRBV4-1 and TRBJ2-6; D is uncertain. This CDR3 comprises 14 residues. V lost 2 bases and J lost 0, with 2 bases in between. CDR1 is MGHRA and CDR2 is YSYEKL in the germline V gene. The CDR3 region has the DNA TGCGCCAGCAGCCAACTCTCTGGGGCCAACGTCCTGACTTTC. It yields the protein CASSQLSGANVLTF.

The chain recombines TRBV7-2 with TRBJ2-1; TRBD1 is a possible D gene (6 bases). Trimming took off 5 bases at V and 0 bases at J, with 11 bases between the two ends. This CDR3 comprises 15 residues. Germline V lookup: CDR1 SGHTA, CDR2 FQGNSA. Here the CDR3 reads CASSQDSSSYNEQFF. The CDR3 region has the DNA TGTGCCAGCAGCCAGGACAGTAGCTCCTACAATGAGCAGTTCTTC.

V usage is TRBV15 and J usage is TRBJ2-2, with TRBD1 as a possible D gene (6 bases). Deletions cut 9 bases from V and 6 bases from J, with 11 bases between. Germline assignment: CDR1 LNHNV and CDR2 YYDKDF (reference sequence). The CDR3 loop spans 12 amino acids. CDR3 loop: CATRQGPGELFF. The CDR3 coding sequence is TGTGCCACTCGGCAGGGGCCCGGGGAGCTGTTTTTT.

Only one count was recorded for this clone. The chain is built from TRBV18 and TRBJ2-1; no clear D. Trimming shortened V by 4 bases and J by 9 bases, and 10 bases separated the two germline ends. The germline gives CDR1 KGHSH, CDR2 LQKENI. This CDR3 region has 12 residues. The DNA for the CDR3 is TGTGCCAGCTCACTAGTACGAGTTGAGCAGTTCTTC. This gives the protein CASSLVRVEQFF.

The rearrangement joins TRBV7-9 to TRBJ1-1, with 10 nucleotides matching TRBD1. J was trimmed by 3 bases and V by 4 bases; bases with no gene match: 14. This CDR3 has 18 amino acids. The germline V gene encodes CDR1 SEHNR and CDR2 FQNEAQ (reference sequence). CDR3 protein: CASSSRDRGRHRDTEAFF. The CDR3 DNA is TGTGCCAGCAGCTCCCGGGACAGGGGACGTCATAGGGACACTGAAGCTTTCTTT.

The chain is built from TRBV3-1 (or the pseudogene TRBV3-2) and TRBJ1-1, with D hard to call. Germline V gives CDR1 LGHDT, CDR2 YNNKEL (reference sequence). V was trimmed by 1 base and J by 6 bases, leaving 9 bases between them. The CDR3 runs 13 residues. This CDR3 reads CASSQGWAAEAFF. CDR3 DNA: TGTGCCAGCAGCCAAGGTTGGGCAGCTGAAGCTTTCTTT.

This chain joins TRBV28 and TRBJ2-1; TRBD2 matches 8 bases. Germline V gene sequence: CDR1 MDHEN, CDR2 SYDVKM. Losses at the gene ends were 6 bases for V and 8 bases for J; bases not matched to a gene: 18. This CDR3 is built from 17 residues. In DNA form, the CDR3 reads TGTGCCAGCAGCCGACCCGGTAGGACTAGCATTTATTATGAGCAGTTCTTC. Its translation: CASSRPGRTSIYYEQFF.

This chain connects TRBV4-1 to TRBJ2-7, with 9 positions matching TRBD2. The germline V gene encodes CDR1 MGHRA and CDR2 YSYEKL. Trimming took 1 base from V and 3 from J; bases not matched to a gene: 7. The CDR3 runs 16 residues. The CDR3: CASSQVGAGGIYEQYF. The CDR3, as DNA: TGCGCCAGCAGCCAAGTTGGAGCGGGGGGCATCTACGAGCAGTACTTC.

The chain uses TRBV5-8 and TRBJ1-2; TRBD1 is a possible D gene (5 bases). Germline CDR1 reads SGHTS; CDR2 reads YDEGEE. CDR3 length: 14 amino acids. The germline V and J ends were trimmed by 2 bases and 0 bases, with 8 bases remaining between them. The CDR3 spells CASSFAGSNYGYTF. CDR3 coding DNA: TGTGCCAGCAGCTTTGCAGGGTCTAACTATGGCTACACCTTC.

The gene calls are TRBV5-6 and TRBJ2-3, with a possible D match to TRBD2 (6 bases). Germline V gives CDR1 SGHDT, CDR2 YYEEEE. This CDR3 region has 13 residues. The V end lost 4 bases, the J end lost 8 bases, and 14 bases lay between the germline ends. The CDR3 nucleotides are TGTGCCAGCAGCCCCGGGGGTCCTGGTACGCAGTATTTT. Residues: CASSPGGPGTQYF.

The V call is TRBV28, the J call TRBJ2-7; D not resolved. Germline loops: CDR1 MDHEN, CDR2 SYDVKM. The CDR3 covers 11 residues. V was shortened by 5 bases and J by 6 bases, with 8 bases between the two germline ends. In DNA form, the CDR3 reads TGTGCCAGCAGTCGTATCTTCGAGCAGTACTTC. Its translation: CASSRIFEQYF.

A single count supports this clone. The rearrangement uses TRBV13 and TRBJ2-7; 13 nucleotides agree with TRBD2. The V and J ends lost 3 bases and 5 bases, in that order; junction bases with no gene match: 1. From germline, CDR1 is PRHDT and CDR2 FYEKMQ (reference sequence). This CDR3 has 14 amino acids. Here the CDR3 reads CASSFGLAGDEQYF. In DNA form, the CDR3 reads TGTGCCAGCAGCTTCGGACTAGCGGGAGACGAGCAGTACTTC. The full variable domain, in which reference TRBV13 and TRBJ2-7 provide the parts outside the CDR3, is AAGVIQSPRHLIKEKRETATLKCYPIPRHDTVYWYQQGPGQDPQFLISFYEKMQSDKGSIPDRFSAQQFSDYHSELNMSSLELGDSALYFCASSFGLAGDEQYFGPGTRLTVT.

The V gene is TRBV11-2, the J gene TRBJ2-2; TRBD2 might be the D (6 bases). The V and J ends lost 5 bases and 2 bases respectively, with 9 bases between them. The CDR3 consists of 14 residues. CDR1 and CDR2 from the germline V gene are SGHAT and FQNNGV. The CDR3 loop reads CASSRDSNTGELFF. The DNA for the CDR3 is TGTGCCAGCAGCCGGGACTCCAACACCGGGGAGCTGTTTTTT.

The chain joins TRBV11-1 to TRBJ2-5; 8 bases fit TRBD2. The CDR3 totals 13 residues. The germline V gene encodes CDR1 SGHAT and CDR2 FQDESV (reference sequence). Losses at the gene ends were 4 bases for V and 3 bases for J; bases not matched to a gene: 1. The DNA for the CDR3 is TGTGCCAGCAGCTCGGGGGGGGAAGAGACCCAGTACTTC. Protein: CASSSGGEETQYF.

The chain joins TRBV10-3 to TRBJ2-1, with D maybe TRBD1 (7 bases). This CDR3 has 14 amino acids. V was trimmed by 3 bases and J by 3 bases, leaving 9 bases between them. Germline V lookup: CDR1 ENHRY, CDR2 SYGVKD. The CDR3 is CAISDRGDYNEQFF. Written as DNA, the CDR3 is TGTGCCATCAGTGACAGGGGGGACTACAATGAGCAGTTCTTC.

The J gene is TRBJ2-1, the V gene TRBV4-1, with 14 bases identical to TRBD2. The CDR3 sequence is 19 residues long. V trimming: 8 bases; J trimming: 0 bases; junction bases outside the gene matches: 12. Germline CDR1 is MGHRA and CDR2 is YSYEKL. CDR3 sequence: CASSRTSGRMTSSYNEQFF. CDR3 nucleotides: TGCGCCAGCTCCAGGACTAGCGGGAGGATGACGAGCTCCTACAATGAGCAGTTCTTC.

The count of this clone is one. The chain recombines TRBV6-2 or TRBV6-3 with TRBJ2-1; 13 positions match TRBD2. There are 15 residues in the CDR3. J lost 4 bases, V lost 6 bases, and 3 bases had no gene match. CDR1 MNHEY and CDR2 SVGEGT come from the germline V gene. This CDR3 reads CASSRLAGGYNEQFF. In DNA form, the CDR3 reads TGTGCCAGCAGCCGACTAGCGGGGGGTTACAATGAGCAGTTCTTC.

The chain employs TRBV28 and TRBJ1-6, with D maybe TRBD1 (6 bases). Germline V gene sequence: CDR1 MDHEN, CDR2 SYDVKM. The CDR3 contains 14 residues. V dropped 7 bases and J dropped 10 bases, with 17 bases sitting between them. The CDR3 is CASILGGLRSPLHF. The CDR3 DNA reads TGTGCCAGCATTCTGGGGGGGCTGAGATCACCCCTCCACTTT.

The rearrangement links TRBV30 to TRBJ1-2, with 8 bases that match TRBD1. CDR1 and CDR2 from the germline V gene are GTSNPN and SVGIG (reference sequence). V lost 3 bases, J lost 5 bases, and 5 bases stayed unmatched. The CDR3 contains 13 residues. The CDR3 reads CAWSGQGGYGYTF. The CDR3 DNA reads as TGTGCCTGGAGCGGACAGGGAGGGTATGGCTACACCTTC.

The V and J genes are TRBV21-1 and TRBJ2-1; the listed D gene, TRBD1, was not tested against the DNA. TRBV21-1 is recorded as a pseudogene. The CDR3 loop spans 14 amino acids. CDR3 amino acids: CASSSYPGGYEQFF. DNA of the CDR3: TGTGCCAGCAGCTCATACCCAGGGGGATATGAGCAGTTCTTC.

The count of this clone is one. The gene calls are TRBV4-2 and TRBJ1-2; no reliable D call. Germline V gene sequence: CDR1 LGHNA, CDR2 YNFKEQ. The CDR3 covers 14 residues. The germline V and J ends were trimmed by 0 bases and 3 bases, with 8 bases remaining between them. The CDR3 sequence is CASSQEGLDYGYTF. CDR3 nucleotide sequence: TGTGCCAGCAGCCAAGAAGGTCTAGACTATGGCTACACCTTC.

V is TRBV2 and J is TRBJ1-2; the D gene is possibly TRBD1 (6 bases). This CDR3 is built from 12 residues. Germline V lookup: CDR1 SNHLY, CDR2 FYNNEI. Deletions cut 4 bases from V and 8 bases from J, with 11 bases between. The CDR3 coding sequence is TGTGCCAGCAGTGCCGCAGGGGTGGGCTACACCTTC. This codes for CASSAAGVGYTF.

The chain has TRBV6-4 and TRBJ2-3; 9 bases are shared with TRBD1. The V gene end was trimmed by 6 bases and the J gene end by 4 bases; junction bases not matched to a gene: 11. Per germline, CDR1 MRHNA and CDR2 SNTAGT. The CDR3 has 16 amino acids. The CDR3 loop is CASSEQGTGLPDTQYF. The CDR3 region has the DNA TGTGCCAGCAGCGAACAAGGGACAGGGCTCCCAGATACGCAGTATTTT.

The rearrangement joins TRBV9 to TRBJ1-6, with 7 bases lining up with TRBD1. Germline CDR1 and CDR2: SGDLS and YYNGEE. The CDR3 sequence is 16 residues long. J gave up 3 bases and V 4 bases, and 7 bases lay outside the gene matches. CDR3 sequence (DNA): TGTGCCAGCAGCCATGGGACAGCCTACTATAATTCACCCCTCCACTTT. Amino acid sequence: CASSHGTAYYNSPLHF.

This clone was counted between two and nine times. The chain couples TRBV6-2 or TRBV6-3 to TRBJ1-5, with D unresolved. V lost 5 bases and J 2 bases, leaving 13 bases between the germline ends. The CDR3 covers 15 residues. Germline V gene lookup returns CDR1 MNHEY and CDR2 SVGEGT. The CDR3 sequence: CASSQYPSRNQPQHF. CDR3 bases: TGTGCCAGCAGTCAGTACCCCTCCCGCAATCAGCCCCAGCATTTT.

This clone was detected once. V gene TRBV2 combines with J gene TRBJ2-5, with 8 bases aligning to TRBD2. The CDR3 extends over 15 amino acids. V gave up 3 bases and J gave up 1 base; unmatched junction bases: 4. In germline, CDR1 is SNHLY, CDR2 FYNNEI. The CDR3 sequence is CASSDRGGIQETQYF. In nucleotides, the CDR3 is TGTGCCAGCAGTGATCGGGGGGGGATCCAAGAGACCCAGTACTTC.

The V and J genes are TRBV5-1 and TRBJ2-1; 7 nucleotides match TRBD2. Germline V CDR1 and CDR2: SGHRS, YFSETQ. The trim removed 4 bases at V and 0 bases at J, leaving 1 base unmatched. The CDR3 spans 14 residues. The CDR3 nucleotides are TGCGCCAGCAGCGGGGGGGTCTCCTACAATGAGCAGTTCTTC. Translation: CASSGGVSYNEQFF.

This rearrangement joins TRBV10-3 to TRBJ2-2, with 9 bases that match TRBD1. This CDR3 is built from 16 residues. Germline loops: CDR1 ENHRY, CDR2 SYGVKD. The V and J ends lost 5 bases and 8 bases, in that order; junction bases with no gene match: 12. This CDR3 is CAISTAPGQGRGELFF. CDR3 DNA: TGTGCCATCAGTACAGCTCCGGGACAGGGACGGGGGGAGCTGTTTTTT.